One T cell receptor beta chain is described in this entry. This clone turned up a few times. It lacks a known antigen. Base qualities are not recorded, but no much larger clone differs from it by a single base. This sample was taken from a study of T cell responses to AZD1222 COVID-19 vaccine (dated by TCRdb to the early 2020s). Turning to the overall study: AZD1222 recipients whose second dose came at about 4 weeks and those whose second dose came at about 12 weeks were combined into one group, since spike-specific TCR depth and breadth did not differ between the two schedules. A total of 233 trial participants underwent TCR sequencing, of whom more than 200 had received two doses of AZD1222 and around 25 had received two doses of the MenACWY control vaccine. Trial participants were enrolled into age subgroups of 18-55, 56-69 and 70-plus years, which contained about 150, 27 and 61 TCR-sequenced participants, respectively. The investigation overall reported the following: Conclusions about previously exposed vaccinees are limited, since just five to seven AZD1222 recipients were seropositive for SARS-CoV-2 at baseline. Because no samples from the day 14 peak response were available, repertoires could be characterized only after the peak T cell response. CD4 TCRs associated with the vaccine covered the entire spike protein, and the dominant responses were in regions 160-218 and 743-854. The 56-69-year group was small, and its depth increase did not reach significance, likely because of low power. Epitopes outside the regions mutated in the B.1.351 and B.1.1.7 variants were reportedly recognized by nearly half of the unique spike-specific TCRs. Participants were mostly white British, with more females than males. The authors suggested clonal diversity may have been underestimated. After two AZD1222 doses, spike-specific TCR breadth and depth were significantly higher than at day 0 and than in MenACWY recipients.

The time point tag for this specimen amounts to: baseline before first vaccination. Samples from vaccinated people were obtained from the UK trials COV001 and COV002, which included a single-blind randomized controlled phase 2/3 trial of AZD1222 (ChAdOx1 nCoV-19) in healthy adults. Trial participant PBMC samples were collected at day 0 and day 28 after the second dose for TCRbeta chain sequencing. The CDR3 regions of human TCRbeta chains were subjected to immunosequencing. The original methods were these. Repertoire TCRs were matched against a reference library of SARS-CoV-2-specific TCRs generated with the MIRA antigen-specificity platform. Breadth meant the fraction of unique TCRs that were SARS-CoV-2-associated, whereas depth meant the fraction of total T cells that were SARS-CoV-2-associated. Each spike-specific TCR was assigned to its reactive spike region and to a CD4 or CD8 class using the MIRA data. Log10-transformed breadth and depth values were compared by one-way ANOVA with Sidak's multiple comparisons tests. What TCRdb holds here is the immuneACCESS table cut down to in-frame rearrangements. Part of the clones is not present; checked against another copy, under half of the missing clones reflect an unresolved V gene, and the others are unexplained. The DNA was the basis for D and trimming; V, J and clone size are from that table. The sample data list 100,000 to 150,000 clones, and around 87% of these were observed just once. Around 9.3% of the sample is taken by the ten largest.

V loses 7 bases, J loses 4 bases, and the germline ends lie 8 bases apart. From the cysteine up to the phenylalanine, the CDR3 has a length of 13 residues. Solely the CDR3 DNA is kept, with 39 bases framed from the first base. This TCR derives from an adult in good health. The sample consisted of peripheral blood, taken on day 0 of AZD1222 vaccination. The chain is assembled from TRBV12-3 or TRBV12-4 and TRBJ2-6; confidence is insufficient to name the D gene. CDR3 region: CASNIMGANVLTF. The sequence in DNA is TGTGCCAGCAACATAATGGGGGCCAACGTCCTGACTTTC.